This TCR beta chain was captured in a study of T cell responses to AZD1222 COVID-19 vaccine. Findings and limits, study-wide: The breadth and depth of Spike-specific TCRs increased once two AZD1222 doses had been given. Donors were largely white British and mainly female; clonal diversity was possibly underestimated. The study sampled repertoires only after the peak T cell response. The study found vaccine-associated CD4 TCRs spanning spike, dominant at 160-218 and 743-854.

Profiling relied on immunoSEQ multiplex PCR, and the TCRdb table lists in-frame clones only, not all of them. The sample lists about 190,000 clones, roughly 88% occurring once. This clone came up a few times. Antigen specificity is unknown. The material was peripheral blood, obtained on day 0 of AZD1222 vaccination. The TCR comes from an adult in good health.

The CDR3 region is CASGTRDRMGGELFF. The CDR3 coding sequence is TGTGCCAGCGGAACCCGGGACAGAATGGGCGGGGAGCTGTTTTTT. The chain couples TRBV5-4 to TRBJ2-2, with 7 bases that match TRBD1. The CDR3 spans 15 residues. Germline CDR1 and CDR2: SGHNT and YYREEE (reference sequence). Unmatched junction bases numbered 13, after V lost 7 bases and J lost 7 bases. The complete variable domain, with remaining parts taken from reference TRBV5-4 and TRBJ2-2, reads ETGVTQSPTHLIKTRGQQVTLRCSSQSGHNTVSWYQQALGQGPQFIFQYYREEENGRGNFPPRFSGLQFPNYSSELNVNALELDDSALYLCASGTRDRMGGELFFGEGSRLTVL.